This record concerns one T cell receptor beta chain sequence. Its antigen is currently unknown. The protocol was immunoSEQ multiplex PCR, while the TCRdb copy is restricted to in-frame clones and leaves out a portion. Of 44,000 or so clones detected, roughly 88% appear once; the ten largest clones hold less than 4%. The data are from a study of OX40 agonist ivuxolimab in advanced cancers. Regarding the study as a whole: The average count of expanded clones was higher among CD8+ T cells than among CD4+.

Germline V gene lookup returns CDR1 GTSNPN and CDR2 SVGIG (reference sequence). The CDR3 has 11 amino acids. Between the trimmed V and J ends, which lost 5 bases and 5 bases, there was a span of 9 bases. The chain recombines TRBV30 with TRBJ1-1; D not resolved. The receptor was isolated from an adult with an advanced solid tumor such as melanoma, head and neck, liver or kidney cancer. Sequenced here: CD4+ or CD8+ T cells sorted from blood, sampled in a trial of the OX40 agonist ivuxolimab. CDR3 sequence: CAWVGGTEAFF. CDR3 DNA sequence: TGTGCCTGGGTAGGTGGGACTGAAGCTTTCTTT.